These 21 T cell receptor beta chains were sequenced from one sample in a study of blood T cell repertoires in COVID-19. Data came from immunoSEQ multiplex PCR; TCRdb stores just in-frame clones and leaves some out. The data show about 200,000 clones, roughly 84% seen once. Sequencing was carried out using peripheral blood. The receptors shown here come from a man aged 45-60 years with active or convalescent COVID-19.

This rearrangement joins TRBV23-1 to TRBJ2-7, with 9 bases matching TRBD1. TRBV23-1 is recorded as an ORF, its role being uncertain. The CDR3 loop spans 15 amino acids. The trim removed 7 bases at V and 3 bases at J, leaving 10 bases unmatched. The CDR3 here is CASIPRTGAFYEQYV. In nucleotides, the CDR3 is TGCGCCAGCATCCCGAGGACAGGGGCCTTCTACGAGCAGTACGTC.

This chain uses TRBV7-2 with TRBJ1-6, with D tentatively TRBD1 (5 bases). V was shortened by 5 bases and J by 3 bases, with 17 bases between the two germline ends. Germline V gives CDR1 SGHTA, CDR2 FQGNSA. This CDR3 is built from 17 residues. CDR3 DNA: TGTGCCAGCAGCCTCCAAGTAGGGGATCACTATAATTCACCCCTCCACTTT. Amino acids: CASSLQVGDHYNSPLHF. The full variable domain, in which reference TRBV7-2 and TRBJ1-6 provide the parts outside the CDR3, is GAGVSQSPSNKVTEKGKDVELRCDPISGHTALYWYRQSLGQGLEFLIYFQGNSAPDKSGLPSDRFSAERTGGSVSTLTIQRTQQEDSAVYLCASSLQVGDHYNSPLHFGNGTRLTVT.

V and J are TRBV7-9 and TRBJ1-5; D call uncertain. The V end was cut by 5 bases, the J end by 1 base, with 12 bases between. The CDR3 contains 15 residues. Germline V lookup: CDR1 SEHNR, CDR2 FQNEAQ (reference sequence). The CDR3 DNA follows: TGTGCCAGCAGCCACCCACGGGAGAGCAATCAGCCCCAGCATTTT. This gives the protein CASSHPRESNQPQHF. The entire variable domain, with the rest obtained from reference TRBV7-9 and TRBJ1-5, is as follows: DTGVSQNPRHKITKRGQNVTFRCDPISEHNRLYWYRQTLGQGPEFLTYFQNEAQLEKSRLLSDRFSAERPKGSFSTLEIQRTEQGDSAMYLCASSHPRESNQPQHFGDGTRLSIL.

V usage is TRBV19 and J usage is TRBJ2-7; 12 positions agree with TRBD2. Germline CDR1 is LNHDA and CDR2 is SQIVND (reference sequence). J lost 5 bases, V lost 6 bases, and 8 bases had no gene match. The CDR3 is made up of 15 amino acids. This chain's CDR3 is CASRETSGSINEQYF. In DNA form, the CDR3 reads TGTGCCAGTAGGGAGACTAGCGGGAGTATTAACGAGCAGTACTTC.

The rearrangement joins TRBV3-1 (or the pseudogene TRBV3-2) to TRBJ2-5, with a possible D match to TRBD2 (6 bases). The V gene's germline CDR1 is LGHDT and CDR2 YNNKEL (reference sequence). Trimming pared 0 bases from V and 1 base from J, leaving 18 bases between. The CDR3 length is 18 residues. DNA for the CDR3: TGTGCCAGCAGCCAAGATCGGAAACCGGAGGGGACCCAAGAGACCCAGTACTTC. Amino acids: CASSQDRKPEGTQETQYF.

The chain carries TRBV7-8 and TRBJ2-7, with a possible D match to TRBD1 (6 bases). The CDR3 runs 15 residues. Trimming removed 1 base at V and 2 bases at J, with 12 bases between. The germline gives CDR1 SGHVS, CDR2 FQNEAQ. CDR3 nucleotides: TGTGCCAGCAGCTTAGATGAACAGGGTACCTACGAGCAGTACTTC. It translates to CASSLDEQGTYEQYF.

This clone was observed a single time. The chain joins TRBV6-4 to TRBJ2-1; a possible D gene is TRBD1 (6 bases). The CDR3 has 14 amino acids. V gave up 8 bases and J gave up 6 bases, with 17 bases separating them. The germline V gene encodes CDR1 MRHNA and CDR2 SNTAGT. CDR3 sequence: CASPDRIKANEQFF. In DNA form, the CDR3 reads TGTGCCAGCCCCGACAGGATAAAGGCCAATGAGCAGTTCTTC.

The rearrangement joins TRBV4-3 to TRBJ2-3; 9 bases agree with TRBD2. With 2 bases clipped from V and 1 base from J, the junction kept 4 bases outside the gene matches. The germline V gene encodes CDR1 LGHNA and CDR2 YSLEER. The CDR3 is made up of 16 amino acids. CDR3 bases: TGCGCCAGCAGCCAACTTAGCGGGAGTCGCACAGATACGCAGTATTTT. Residues: CASSQLSGSRTDTQYF.

The chain recombines TRBV19 with TRBJ2-7; 8 nucleotides match TRBD1. The CDR3 length is 15 residues. Germline CDR1 is LNHDA and CDR2 is SQIVND (reference sequence). Unmatched junction bases numbered 10, after V lost 5 bases and J lost 4 bases. Here the CDR3 reads CASSLFAGGLYEQYF. Written as DNA, the CDR3 is TGTGCCAGTAGTCTGTTCGCAGGGGGCCTGTACGAGCAGTACTTC.

This rearrangement joins TRBV23-1 to TRBJ2-7; D is possibly TRBD1 (5 bases). TRBV23-1 is an open reading frame whose function is uncertain. This CDR3 comprises 15 residues. V lost 2 bases and J 6 bases, leaving 17 bases between the germline ends. This chain's CDR3 is CASSQRAGWGPEQYV. The CDR3 coding sequence is TGCGCCAGCAGTCAACGGGCAGGGTGGGGCCCCGAGCAGTACGTC.

Note on this clone: The same CDR3 arises from other DNA sequences in this sample as well. This rearrangement joins TRBV7-2 to TRBJ1-2; TRBD1 is a possible D gene (5 bases). Germline-derived CDR1 and CDR2 are SGHTA and FQGNSA. This CDR3 is 13 amino acids long. V was clipped by 3 bases and J by 2 bases, with 7 bases between them. CDR3 coding DNA: TGTGCCAGCAGCTTGGGGCAGAACTATGGCTACACCTTC. It specifies CASSLGQNYGYTF.

This clone was seen more than once but under ten times. The V call is TRBV3-1 (or the pseudogene TRBV3-2), the J call TRBJ1-1; 8 bases match TRBD1. Losses at the gene ends were 6 bases for V and 5 bases for J; bases not matched to a gene: 8. Germline V gives CDR1 LGHDT, CDR2 YNNKEL (reference sequence). The CDR3 is made up of 14 amino acids. CDR3 DNA: TGTGCCAGCAGGTTTACAGGGGGAGGTACTGAAGCTTTCTTT. It specifies CASRFTGGGTEAFF.

This chain uses TRBV7-6 with TRBJ2-2, with 8 positions matching TRBD2. V lost 3 bases to trimming and J lost 5 bases; unmatched junction nucleotides: 5. The CDR3 is made up of 15 amino acids. From germline, CDR1 is SGHVS and CDR2 FNYEAQ. The CDR3 DNA reads TGTGCCAGCAGCTTCACGGGGGGGCTGACCGGGGAGCTGTTTTTT. It specifies CASSFTGGLTGELFF.

This clone was seen only a few times. This chain joins TRBV30 and TRBJ2-3, with D tentatively TRBD1 (6 bases). Looked up from germline, CDR1 is GTSNPN and CDR2 is SVGIG (reference sequence). V gave up 3 bases and J gave up 1 base, with 11 bases separating them. The CDR3 loop spans 14 amino acids. CDR3 in amino acids: CAWSRTDRTDTQYF. In DNA form, the CDR3 reads TGTGCCTGGAGCCGGACAGACCGCACAGATACGCAGTATTTT.

V gene TRBV25-1 combines with J gene TRBJ2-1; D might be TRBD1 (6 bases). Germline V lookup: CDR1 MGHDK, CDR2 SYGVNS. The CDR3 consists of 15 residues. V shed 2 bases and J shed 7 bases, with 15 bases lying between them. This CDR3 reads CASSEMGAGTNEQFF. The CDR3, as DNA: TGTGCCAGCAGTGAAATGGGGGCAGGGACGAATGAGCAGTTCTTC.

V usage is TRBV7-2 and J usage is TRBJ2-5, with a tentative D call TRBD2 (5 bases). Germline CDR1 reads SGHTA; CDR2 reads FQGNSA. The CDR3 contains 14 residues. Trimming removed 5 bases at V and 5 bases at J, with 15 bases between. The CDR3 loop reads CASSEGVEVETQYF. In nucleotides, the CDR3 is TGTGCCAGCAGCGAGGGAGTGGAGGTCGAGACCCAGTACTTC.

This clone showed up just once. The chain uses TRBV9 and TRBJ2-3, with 7 bases identical to TRBD2. J gave up 0 bases and V 0 bases, and 4 bases lay outside the gene matches. Germline V gene data show CDR1 as SGDLS and CDR2 as YYNGEE. The CDR3 length is 16 residues. CDR3 bases: TGTGCCAGCAGCGTAGGGTTCGGGGGGAGCACAGATACGCAGTATTTT. It is translated as CASSVGFGGSTDTQYF.

This chain joins TRBV2 and TRBJ2-7, with 9 bases that match TRBD1. The CDR3 is made up of 15 amino acids. J was trimmed by 1 base and V by 6 bases; bases with no gene match: 7. Germline V gives CDR1 SNHLY, CDR2 FYNNEI. Written as DNA, the CDR3 is TGTGCCAGCAGAATCGGGACAGGGCGGTCCTACGAGCAGTACTTC. Its protein product is CASRIGTGRSYEQYF. Supplemented by reference TRBV2 and TRBJ2-7, the full variable domain reads EPEVTQTPSHQVTQMGQEVILRCVPISNHLYFYWYRQILGQKVEFLVSFYNNEISEKSEIFDDQFSVERPDGSNFTLKIRSTKLEDSAMYFCASRIGTGRSYEQYFGPGTRLTVT.

This chain uses TRBV14 with TRBJ1-1; 8 positions agree with TRBD1. Per the germline V gene, CDR1 is SGHDN and CDR2 is FVKESK. The J segment lost 1 base and the V segment lost 0 bases, leaving 7 bases of the junction unmatched. The length of the CDR3 is 17 residues. The CDR3 region is CASSQETGTGGNTEAFF. CDR3 DNA: TGTGCCAGCAGCCAAGAAACGGGCACAGGGGGGAACACTGAAGCTTTCTTT.

This chain joins TRBV24-1 and TRBJ2-5; 11 bases fit TRBD2. CDR3 size: 16 residues. Germline V gene sequence: CDR1 KGHDR, CDR2 SFDVKD. The J segment lost 4 bases and the V segment lost 4 bases, leaving 7 bases of the junction unmatched. CDR3 sequence (DNA): TGTGCCACCAGTGACCCAATAGCGGGGGGGCGAGAGACCCAGTACTTC. This sequence encodes CATSDPIAGGRETQYF.

The CDR3 is CASKSGGNTEAFF. The CDR3 coding sequence is TGTGCCAGCAAGTCGGGGGGGAACACTGAAGCTTTCTTT. The J gene is TRBJ1-1, the V gene TRBV28, with D possibly TRBD1 on 5 matching bases. Trimming took off 7 bases at V and 1 base at J, with 10 bases between the two ends. The V gene's germline CDR1 is MDHEN and CDR2 SYDVKM. CDR3 length: 13 residues.